These 21 T cell receptor beta chains share one sample of origin, sequenced in a study of T-cell memory formation after mild COVID-19. TCRdb fed the 5' RACE reads into MiXCR, producing one record per CDR3 protein. The sample consists of roughly 190,000 distinct CDR3 sequences, approximately 10% of them appearing once. The sample consisted of PBMCs or a T cell subset sorted from them (not recorded which). The receptors stem from a man aged 18 to 29 who had mild COVID-19 (a few samples of this study predate the infection). Cell type and time point are not known.

The chain couples TRBV18 to TRBJ1-2; tentatively, D is TRBD1 (5 bases). Germline V lookup: CDR1 KGHSH, CDR2 LQKENI. V lost 0 bases and J 2 bases, leaving 10 bases between the germline ends. The CDR3 has 15 amino acids. The CDR3 reads CASSPPARENYGYTF. In DNA, the CDR3 is TGTGCCAGCTCACCACCGGCCAGGGAGAACTATGGCTACACCTTC. The variable domain in full, with the rest retrieved from reference TRBV18 and TRBJ1-2, is NAGVMQNPRHLVRRRGQEARLRCSPMKGHSHVYWYRQLPEEGLKFMVYLQKENIIDESGMPKERFSAEFPKEGPSILRIQQVVRGDSAAYFCASSPPARENYGYTFGSGTRLTVV.

This clonotype came up a few times. The chain joins TRBV29-1 to TRBJ1-5; D perhaps matches TRBD1 (5 bases). The CDR3 runs 12 residues. Germline V gene lookup returns CDR1 SQVTM and CDR2 ANQGSEA. The ends were cut back, 4 bases at V and 4 bases at J, with 8 bases in the middle. This CDR3 is CSVGGGNQPQHF. The CDR3 coding sequence is TGCAGCGTTGGGGGGGGAAATCAGCCCCAGCATTTT.

This clonotype was seen repeatedly, ten times or more. V is TRBV12-3 or TRBV12-4 and J is TRBJ2-7; D is perhaps TRBD1 or TRBD2 (5 bases each). The CDR3 spans 14 residues. Trimming cost V 1 base and J 3 bases, with 10 bases left between them. This CDR3 reads CASSLGDGDYEQYF. CDR3 DNA: TGTGCCAGCAGTTTAGGGGACGGCGACTACGAGCAGTACTTC.

This clonotype has more than one count but fewer than ten. The chain uses TRBV7-2 and TRBJ1-1; perhaps TRBD1 as D (6 bases). The germline CDR1 and CDR2 sequences are SGHTA and FQGNSA. The CDR3 is 14 residues long. V was cut by 8 bases and J by 0 bases, with 13 bases left in between. CDR3 loop: CASLLRGMNTEAFF. DNA of the CDR3: TGTGCCAGCCTCCTTAGGGGGATGAACACTGAAGCTTTCTTT. Full variable domain (outside the CDR3, taken from reference TRBV7-2 and TRBJ1-1): GAGVSQSPSNKVTEKGKDVELRCDPISGHTALYWYRQSLGQGLEFLIYFQGNSAPDKSGLPSDRFSAERTGGSVSTLTIQRTQQEDSAVYLCASLLRGMNTEAFFGQGTRLTVV.

The J gene is TRBJ1-2, the V gene TRBV2; no definite D call. Germline V gene sequence: CDR1 SNHLY, CDR2 FYNNEI. V was cut by 2 bases and J by 5 bases, with 9 bases left in between. The CDR3 contains 13 residues. In nucleotides, the CDR3 is TGTGCCAGCAGTGAACTTGGGCCATATGGCTACACCTTC. Its protein is CASSELGPYGYTF.

This clonotype was counted only a few times. The chain combines TRBV6-2 or TRBV6-3 with TRBJ2-3; D could derive from TRBD1 or TRBD2 (5 bases each). Trimming pared 4 bases from V and 0 bases from J, leaving 14 bases between. Germline V gene sequence: CDR1 MNHEY, CDR2 SVGEGT. This CDR3 contains 16 residues. The CDR3 region has the DNA TGTGCCAGCAGTTCCTTTTACGGGGCGAGCACAGATACGCAGTATTTT. Translated, it gives CASSSFYGASTDTQYF.

This clonotype turned up a few times. V gene TRBV12-3 or TRBV12-4 combines with J gene TRBJ1-3; D unresolved. V was clipped by 5 bases and J by 0 bases, with 11 bases between them. The CDR3 runs to 15 residues. The CDR3 DNA is TGTGCCAGCAGTCCCACCTCGAGCTCTGGAAACACCATATATTTT. Protein product: CASSPTSSSGNTIYF.

This clonotype has only a few counts. This chain uses TRBV20-1 with TRBJ1-2; 10 positions agree with TRBD1. The J segment lost 5 bases and the V segment lost 3 bases, leaving 3 bases of the junction unmatched. Germline-derived CDR1 and CDR2 are DFQATT and SNEGSKA (reference sequence). The CDR3 consists of 13 residues. The CDR3 protein is CSASRDRGYGYTF. CDR3 in DNA: TGCAGTGCTAGCCGGGACAGGGGATATGGCTACACCTTC.

This clonotype was recorded a few times. The chain recombines TRBV11-2 with TRBJ2-7, with D unresolved. Germline V lookup: CDR1 SGHAT, CDR2 FQNNGV. V lost 6 bases, J lost 5 bases, and 17 bases lay in between. The CDR3 contains 14 residues. The CDR3 spells CASRYYTGSHEQYF. The CDR3 DNA reads as TGTGCCAGCAGATACTACACGGGCAGCCACGAGCAGTACTTC.

This clonotype was counted ten times or more. This sequence joins TRBV5-1 and TRBJ1-2; D possibly corresponds to TRBD1 (5 bases). Germline V gene sequence: CDR1 SGHRS, CDR2 YFSETQ. Trimming stripped 4 bases from V and 2 bases from J, with 15 bases between. This CDR3 has 15 residues. The CDR3 region has the DNA TGCGCCAGCAGCGCGCAGGGCCGAGGAAACTATGGCTACACCTTC. Protein product: CASSAQGRGNYGYTF.

V and J are TRBV10-3 and TRBJ1-1; D ambiguous. Trimming took 3 bases from V and 10 from J, leaving 21 bases between them. The CDR3 is 15 residues long. The germline CDR1 and CDR2 sequences are ENHRY and SYGVKD. Here the CDR3 DNA reads TGTGCCATCAGTGATTCATCCAGACCCAGCCTGAGAGCTTTCTTT. Encoded protein: CAISDSSRPSLRAFF.

In this sample, this clonotype turned up a few times. The chain combines TRBV18 with TRBJ1-1, with no clear D. The CDR3 is 13 residues long. V lost 6 bases to trimming and J lost 0 bases, with 8 bases between them. Germline V gene sequence: CDR1 KGHSH, CDR2 LQKENI. CDR3 DNA sequence: TGTGCCAGCTCCGGGGATATGAACACTGAAGCTTTCTTT. It translates to CASSGDMNTEAFF.

This clonotype was found a few times. This rearrangement joins TRBV4-3 to TRBJ2-3; 9 bases agree with TRBD2. CDR3 size: 16 residues. Germline V gene lookup returns CDR1 LGHNA and CDR2 YSLEER. V gave up 3 bases and J gave up 4 bases; unmatched junction bases: 8. The CDR3 spells CASSQDRRGGADTQYF. The CDR3 DNA sequence: TGCGCCAGCAGCCAGGACAGGCGGGGGGGCGCAGATACGCAGTATTTT.

V and J are TRBV28 and TRBJ1-4; 7 nucleotides line up with TRBD1. The germline V gene encodes CDR1 MDHEN and CDR2 SYDVKM. The CDR3 is made up of 13 amino acids. Unmatched junction bases numbered 5, after V lost 7 bases and J lost 6 bases. The CDR3 reads CASKGQPYEKLFF. CDR3 DNA: TGTGCCAGCAAGGGACAGCCTTATGAAAAACTGTTTTTT.

This clonotype was counted only a few times. The chain links TRBV2 to TRBJ1-5; D ambiguous. The V and J ends lost 5 bases and 1 base respectively, with 6 bases between them. Germline V gives CDR1 SNHLY, CDR2 FYNNEI. This CDR3 has 13 amino acids. The CDR3, as DNA: TGTGCCAGCAGTATAATGAGCAATCAGCCCCAGCATTTT. This sequence encodes CASSIMSNQPQHF. The full variable domain, rest sourced from reference TRBV2 and TRBJ1-5, is EPEVTQTPSHQVTQMGQEVILRCVPISNHLYFYWYRQILGQKVEFLVSFYNNEISEKSEIFDDQFSVERPDGSNFTLKIRSTKLEDSAMYFCASSIMSNQPQHFGDGTRLSIL.

This clonotype appeared a single time. The J gene is TRBJ2-5, the V gene TRBV7-3; TRBD2 matches 8 bases. The CDR3 sequence is 16 residues long. The V gene's germline CDR1 is SGHTA and CDR2 FQGTGA. The trim removed 2 bases at V and 0 bases at J, leaving 5 bases unmatched. The CDR3 bases are TGTGCCAGCAGCTTATCTCTGCGGGGGGACCAAGAGACCCAGTACTTC. Encoded protein: CASSLSLRGDQETQYF.

The chain recombines TRBV5-1 with TRBJ2-4; D is unresolved. V lost 0 bases, J lost 6 bases, and 10 bases lay in between. This CDR3 comprises 14 residues. Germline V gives CDR1 SGHRS, CDR2 YFSETQ. The CDR3 DNA reads TGCGCCAGCAGCTTGGGGCGGCAGGCAAACATTCAGTACTTC. Encoded protein: CASSLGRQANIQYF.

This clonotype was picked up a small number of times. This chain uses TRBV21-1 with TRBJ2-7. TRBV21-1 constitutes a pseudogene. The CDR3 is 13 residues long. CDR3: CASSSHTPYEQYV. DNA of the CDR3: TGTGCCAGCAGCAGTCACACCCCCTACGAGCAGTACGTC.

This clonotype was recorded at least ten times. This sequence joins TRBV6-5 and TRBJ2-2, with D perhaps matching TRBD1 (6 bases). V dropped 5 bases and J dropped 5 bases, with 15 bases sitting between them. Germline loops: CDR1 MNHEY, CDR2 SVGAGI. The CDR3 contains 15 residues. CDR3 sequence reads: CASSPEGGWTGELFF. Here the CDR3 DNA reads TGTGCCAGCAGTCCTGAAGGGGGTTGGACCGGGGAGCTGTTTTTT.

This clonotype has a count of ten or more. The J gene is TRBJ1-1, the V gene TRBV15; no firm D call. The CDR3 is 13 residues long. V was clipped by 2 bases and J by 13 bases, with 17 bases between them. Germline CDR1 reads LNHNV; CDR2 reads YYDKDF (reference sequence). CDR3 sequence (DNA): TGTGCCACCAGCAGACGAGGAACGCCTGACGTTTTCTTT. It encodes CATSRRGTPDVFF.

This CDR3 is CASSPGPTGANVLTF. The CDR3 DNA reads TGCGCCAGCAGCCCCGGCCCGACTGGGGCCAACGTCCTGACTTTC. The chain is built from TRBV5-1 and TRBJ2-6; no reliable D call. Trimming left V 4 bases short and J 2 bases short, with 10 bases between. Germline V gene lookup returns CDR1 SGHRS and CDR2 YFSETQ. The CDR3 length is 15 residues.